Listed below are T cell receptor beta chains from one sample, sequenced in a study of blood T cell repertoires in COVID-19. The protocol was immunoSEQ multiplex PCR, while the TCRdb copy is restricted to in-frame clones and leaves out a portion. The table records about 270,000 clones, around 88% of them present only once. Sequencing used PBMCs or T cells enriched from blood (not recorded which). All receptors derive from a woman between 35 and 50 years old with acute COVID-19. Both conserved end residues are part of each CDR3. The order of the fields is clone size, D gene, J gene, V gene, CDR3 protein, CDR3 DNA. D genes are given only for firm matches. Where a row states a size, it is once, few, many or the class of an expanded clone; other rows omit it.

size: NA
D: TRBD1
J: TRBJ1-2
V: TRBV4-1
CDR3: CASSTPGQNYGYTF
DNA: TGCGCCAGCAGCACTCCGGGACAGAACTATGGCTACACCTTC

size: NA
D: TRBD1
J: TRBJ2-3
V: TRBV11-3
CDR3: CASSSGTANTDTQYF
DNA: TGTGCCAGCAGCTCCGGGACAGCAAACACAGATACGCAGTATTTT

size: NA
D: NA
J: TRBJ2-5
V: TRBV11-2
CDR3: CASSSPRERETQYF
DNA: TGTGCCAGCAGCTCCCCGAGGGAAAGAGAGACCCAGTACTTC

size: NA
D: NA
J: TRBJ2-1
V: TRBV6-5
CDR3: CASSYGGLYNEQFF
DNA: TGTGCCAGCAGTTACGGCGGACTCTACAATGAGCAGTTCTTC

size: NA
D: TRBD1
J: TRBJ1-1
V: TRBV18
CDR3: CASSPGQGSRTEAFF
DNA: TGTGCCAGCTCACCGGGACAGGGGTCGCGGACTGAAGCTTTCTTT

size: NA
D: TRBD1
J: TRBJ1-1
V: TRBV4-1
CDR3: CASSLRQGWTEAFF
DNA: TGCGCCAGCAGCCTTAGACAGGGGTGGACTGAAGCTTTCTTT

size: NA
D: NA
J: TRBJ2-1
V: TRBV11-3
CDR3: CASSFKNREHEQFF
DNA: TGTGCCAGCAGCTTTAAAAACAGGGAGCATGAGCAGTTCTTC

size: few
D: TRBD1
J: TRBJ2-4
V: TRBV7-2
CDR3: CASGGQGAGNIQYF
DNA: TGTGCCAGCGGGGGACAGGGGGCCGGAAACATTCAGTACTTC

size: NA
D: NA
J: TRBJ1-2
V: TRBV7-2
CDR3: CASSQFTESRYTF
DNA: TGTGCCAGCAGCCAATTTACAGAGTCCCGCTACACCTTC

size: NA
D: NA
J: TRBJ1-5
V: TRBV10-3
CDR3: CAISVGGGVYQPQHF
DNA: TGTGCCATCAGTGTGGGGGGGGGCGTCTATCAGCCCCAGCATTTT

size: NA
D: NA
J: TRBJ2-1
V: TRBV6-5
CDR3: CASSFDSSNEQFF
DNA: TGTGCCAGCAGTTTCGACTCCTCCAATGAGCAGTTCTTC

size: NA
D: NA
J: TRBJ1-5
V: TRBV5-4
CDR3: CASSLGGGNQPQHF
DNA: TGTGCCAGCAGCTTGGGGGGGGGCAATCAGCCCCAGCATTTT

size: NA
D: NA
J: TRBJ2-5
V: TRBV5-1
CDR3: CASSLFAGQSETQYF
DNA: TGCGCCAGCAGCTTGTTTGCGGGGCAATCGGAGACCCAGTACTTC

size: NA
D: NA
J: TRBJ2-1
V: TRBV5-1
CDR3: CASSLDAPRTLEQFF
DNA: TGCGCCAGCAGCTTGGATGCTCCCCGGACTCTCGAGCAGTTCTTC

size: NA
D: TRBD1
J: TRBJ1-1
V: TRBV30
CDR3: CAWRLQGARVNTEAFF
DNA: TGTGCCTGGAGGCTACAGGGGGCGAGGGTGAACACTGAAGCTTTCTTT

size: NA
D: NA
J: TRBJ2-3
V: TRBV5-1
CDR3: CASSFQASTDTQYF
DNA: TGCGCCAGCAGCTTTCAAGCTAGCACAGATACGCAGTATTTT

size: NA
D: TRBD1
J: TRBJ1-4
V: TRBV7-9
CDR3: CASSDRRDRGEKLFF
DNA: TGTGCCAGCAGCGATCGCCGGGACAGGGGGGAAAAACTGTTTTTT

size: NA
D: TRBD1
J: TRBJ1-2
V: TRBV2
CDR3: CASSEATGTAKTF
DNA: TGTGCCAGCAGTGAAGCTACCGGGACAGCTAAAACCTTC